Listed below are T cell receptor beta chains from one sample, sequenced in a study of spatial heterogeneity in lung cancer. TCRdb re-called the 5' RACE reads with MiXCR, one entry per CDR3 protein. The sample includes 110,000 or so distinct CDR3 sequences, 10% to 12% of them seen just once. The starting material was PBMCs, obtained at follow-up. The receptors originated from a female donor with early-stage non-small cell lung cancer. Both conserved end residues are part of each CDR3. The D gene is left open where the match is weak. The size of a clone is reported for some rows only, either as once, few or many, or as a class for expanded clones.

clone size: NA
V gene: TRBV20-1
J gene: TRBJ1-5
D gene: TRBD1
CDR3 protein: CSALTGGGNQPQHF
CDR3 DNA: TGCAGTGCGCTCACAGGGGGCGGCAATCAGCCCCAGCATTTT

clone size: NA
V gene: TRBV20-1
J gene: TRBJ2-3
D gene: TRBD2
CDR3 protein: CSARSLAGLTDTQYF
CDR3 DNA: TGCAGTGCTAGATCACTAGCGGGACTCACAGATACGCAGTATTTT

clone size: many
V gene: TRBV4-3
J gene: TRBJ2-1
D gene: NA
CDR3 protein: CASSQELGNEQFF
CDR3 DNA: TGCGCCAGCAGCCAAGAATTGGGGAATGAGCAGTTCTTC

clone size: NA
V gene: TRBV18
J gene: TRBJ2-1
D gene: NA
CDR3 protein: CASSPNRVENEQFF
CDR3 DNA: TGTGCCAGCTCACCCAACAGGGTTGAGAATGAGCAGTTCTTC

clone size: NA
V gene: TRBV3-1
J gene: TRBJ2-3
D gene: TRBD2
CDR3 protein: CASSQDRRTSGRTDTQYF
CDR3 DNA: TGTGCCAGCAGCCAAGATAGGAGGACTAGCGGTCGCACAGATACGCAGTATTTT

clone size: few
V gene: TRBV24-1
J gene: TRBJ2-5
D gene: TRBD1
CDR3 protein: CATSDGGQPETQYF
CDR3 DNA: TGTGCCACCAGTGATGGGGGACAGCCGGAGACCCAGTACTTC

clone size: NA
V gene: TRBV3-1
J gene: TRBJ1-2
D gene: NA
CDR3 protein: CASSRSRADGYTF
CDR3 DNA: TGTGCCAGCAGCCGGTCTAGAGCCGATGGCTACACCTTC

clone size: few
V gene: TRBV7-9
J gene: TRBJ1-2
D gene: NA
CDR3 protein: CATEMGLVYGYTF
CDR3 DNA: TGTGCCACCGAAATGGGACTAGTCTATGGCTACACCTTC

clone size: few
V gene: TRBV5-6
J gene: TRBJ1-3
D gene: NA
CDR3 protein: CASSGIQGSGNTIYF
CDR3 DNA: TGTGCCAGCAGCGGGATACAGGGCTCTGGAAACACCATATATTTT

clone size: few
V gene: TRBV10-3
J gene: TRBJ1-1
D gene: NA
CDR3 protein: CAISDVQNMNTEAFF
CDR3 DNA: TGTGCCATCAGTGACGTACAGAACATGAACACTGAAGCTTTCTTT

clone size: many
V gene: TRBV27
J gene: TRBJ2-7
D gene: NA
CDR3 protein: CASSSPGPAYEQYF
CDR3 DNA: TGTGCCAGCAGTTCCCCGGGTCCGGCCTACGAGCAGTACTTC

clone size: few
V gene: TRBV28
J gene: TRBJ2-7
D gene: NA
CDR3 protein: CASSLPQRGYEQYF
CDR3 DNA: TGTGCCAGCAGTTTGCCCCAGAGAGGCTACGAGCAGTACTTC

clone size: few
V gene: TRBV12-3/TRBV12-4
J gene: TRBJ1-1
D gene: NA
CDR3 protein: CASRPRNTEAFF
CDR3 DNA: TGTGCCAGCAGACCTAGAAACACTGAAGCTTTCTTT

clone size: few
V gene: TRBV27
J gene: TRBJ2-5
D gene: TRBD2
CDR3 protein: CASSLYSSGSGETQYF
CDR3 DNA: TGTGCCAGCAGTTTATATAGTAGCGGGAGTGGAGAGACCCAGTACTTC

clone size: many
V gene: TRBV28
J gene: TRBJ1-6
D gene: NA
CDR3 protein: CASSLSAPDNSPLHF
CDR3 DNA: TGTGCCAGCAGTTTATCGGCACCGGATAATTCACCCCTCCACTTT

clone size: many
V gene: TRBV6-5
J gene: TRBJ2-1
D gene: TRBD2
CDR3 protein: CASSVGTSGMNEQFF
CDR3 DNA: TGTGCCAGCAGTGTCGGGACTAGCGGGATGAATGAGCAGTTCTTC

clone size: many
V gene: TRBV5-4
J gene: TRBJ2-1
D gene: TRBD1
CDR3 protein: CASSLDRDSINEQFF
CDR3 DNA: TGTGCCAGCAGTTTGGACAGGGATTCCATCAATGAGCAGTTCTTC

clone size: NA
V gene: TRBV6-6
J gene: TRBJ2-7
D gene: TRBD2
CDR3 protein: CASSQREVGYEQYF
CDR3 DNA: TGTGCCAGCAGTCAGCGGGAGGTAGGCTACGAGCAGTACTTC

clone size: few
V gene: TRBV6-6
J gene: TRBJ1-2
D gene: NA
CDR3 protein: CASSLDSRGYTF
CDR3 DNA: TGTGCCAGCAGCCTCGACTCAAGGGGCTACACCTTC

clone size: NA
V gene: TRBV15
J gene: TRBJ2-2
D gene: TRBD1
CDR3 protein: CATSPLGGPNTGELFF
CDR3 DNA: TGTGCCACCAGCCCCCTAGGGGGCCCAAACACCGGGGAGCTGTTTTTT

clone size: NA
V gene: TRBV15
J gene: TRBJ2-3
D gene: TRBD2
CDR3 protein: CATSLRLASTDTQYF
CDR3 DNA: TGTGCCACCAGCCTTAGACTAGCTAGCACAGATACGCAGTATTTT

clone size: many
V gene: TRBV18
J gene: TRBJ1-3
D gene: NA
CDR3 protein: CASSPSISGNTIYF
CDR3 DNA: TGTGCCAGCTCACCGTCTATCTCTGGAAACACCATATATTTT

clone size: many
V gene: TRBV2
J gene: TRBJ2-1
D gene: NA
CDR3 protein: CASSAWQYNEQFF
CDR3 DNA: TGTGCCAGCAGTGCCTGGCAGTACAATGAGCAGTTCTTC

clone size: many
V gene: TRBV28
J gene: TRBJ2-7
D gene: NA
CDR3 protein: CASSGLGGTYEQYF
CDR3 DNA: TGTGCCAGCAGTGGACTGGGGGGTACCTACGAGCAGTACTTC

clone size: NA
V gene: TRBV13
J gene: TRBJ1-1
D gene: NA
CDR3 protein: CASSPIQGVTEAFF
CDR3 DNA: TGTGCCAGCAGCCCAATACAGGGTGTGACTGAAGCTTTCTTT

clone size: many
V gene: TRBV29-1
J gene: TRBJ1-4
D gene: NA
CDR3 protein: CSVISATNEKLFF
CDR3 DNA: TGCAGCGTCATCAGTGCAACTAATGAAAAACTGTTTTTT

clone size: NA
V gene: TRBV7-9
J gene: TRBJ2-4
D gene: NA
CDR3 protein: CASSPPIRVQYF
CDR3 DNA: TGTGCCAGCAGCCCGCCTATCAGGGTTCAGTACTTC

clone size: NA
V gene: TRBV11-2
J gene: TRBJ2-2
D gene: NA
CDR3 protein: CASSIEIANTGELFF
CDR3 DNA: TGTGCCAGCAGCATAGAAATAGCGAACACCGGGGAGCTGTTTTTT

clone size: many
V gene: TRBV7-9
J gene: TRBJ2-7
D gene: NA
CDR3 protein: CASSLAFYEQYF
CDR3 DNA: TGTGCCAGCAGCCTAGCCTTTTACGAGCAGTACTTC

clone size: few
V gene: TRBV29-1
J gene: TRBJ1-1
D gene: NA
CDR3 protein: CSVQTVNTEAFF
CDR3 DNA: TGCAGCGTCCAGACGGTGAACACTGAAGCTTTCTTT

clone size: NA
V gene: TRBV30
J gene: TRBJ2-7
D gene: NA
CDR3 protein: CAWSTNYEQYF
CDR3 DNA: TGTGCCTGGAGTACGAACTACGAGCAGTACTTC

clone size: few
V gene: TRBV10-3
J gene: TRBJ2-3
D gene: NA
CDR3 protein: CAISFKKSSTDTQYF
CDR3 DNA: TGTGCCATCAGCTTCAAGAAATCTAGCACAGATACGCAGTATTTT

clone size: many
V gene: TRBV5-5
J gene: TRBJ2-7
D gene: NA
CDR3 protein: CASNKPGHIYEQYF
CDR3 DNA: TGTGCCAGCAACAAACCGGGACACATCTACGAGCAGTACTTC

clone size: few
V gene: TRBV6-5
J gene: TRBJ2-3
D gene: NA
CDR3 protein: CASSYSESSSTDTQYF
CDR3 DNA: TGTGCCAGCAGTTACTCGGAGTCATCTAGCACAGATACGCAGTATTTT

clone size: many
V gene: TRBV28
J gene: TRBJ1-6
D gene: NA
CDR3 protein: CASSLSTEPSGYRTLHF
CDR3 DNA: TGTGCCAGCAGTTTAAGCACCGAGCCCAGCGGGTACCGCACCCTCCACTTT

clone size: many
V gene: TRBV20-1
J gene: TRBJ1-1
D gene: NA
CDR3 protein: CSARALQGGGTEAFF
CDR3 DNA: TGCAGTGCTAGAGCCTTACAGGGAGGAGGTACTGAAGCTTTCTTT

clone size: NA
V gene: TRBV7-3
J gene: TRBJ2-1
D gene: TRBD2
CDR3 protein: CASSPRLAGGVREQFF
CDR3 DNA: TGTGCCAGCAGCCCGAGACTAGCGGGTGGCGTCAGGGAGCAGTTCTTC

clone size: NA
V gene: TRBV7-2
J gene: TRBJ1-4
D gene: NA
CDR3 protein: CASSLGGWYSNEKLFF
CDR3 DNA: TGTGCCAGCAGCTTAGGGGGGTGGTATTCTAATGAAAAACTGTTTTTT

clone size: few
V gene: TRBV12-3/TRBV12-4
J gene: TRBJ1-1
D gene: NA
CDR3 protein: CASSSNRKNTEAFF
CDR3 DNA: TGTGCCAGCAGTTCGAACAGGAAGAACACTGAAGCTTTCTTT

clone size: NA
V gene: TRBV7-2
J gene: TRBJ2-3
D gene: TRBD1
CDR3 protein: CASSPTLVAAGQGDTQYF
CDR3 DNA: TGTGCCAGCAGCCCCACTCTGGTTGCGGCAGGACAGGGAGATACGCAGTATTTT

clone size: few
V gene: TRBV25-1
J gene: TRBJ1-2
D gene: NA
CDR3 protein: CASSDTMLYGYTF
CDR3 DNA: TGTGCCAGCAGTGATACCATGCTATATGGCTACACCTTC

clone size: few
V gene: TRBV7-9
J gene: TRBJ1-4
D gene: TRBD1
CDR3 protein: CASSLARTGPATNEKLFF
CDR3 DNA: TGTGCCAGCAGCTTAGCGCGGACAGGGCCTGCAACTAATGAAAAACTGTTTTTT

clone size: once
V gene: TRBV7-2
J gene: TRBJ2-3
D gene: TRBD2
CDR3 protein: CASSSSGGIDTQYF
CDR3 DNA: TGTGCCAGCAGCTCTAGCGGGGGCATAGATACGCAGTATTTT

clone size: NA
V gene: TRBV7-8
J gene: TRBJ2-6
D gene: NA
CDR3 protein: CASSLVFGTYSGANVLTF
CDR3 DNA: TGTGCCAGCAGCTTAGTATTTGGTACCTACTCTGGGGCCAACGTCCTGACTTTC

clone size: few
V gene: TRBV15
J gene: TRBJ2-1
D gene: TRBD2
CDR3 protein: CATSRDILAGKDEQFF
CDR3 DNA: TGTGCCACCAGCAGAGACATCCTAGCGGGAAAGGATGAGCAGTTCTTC

clone size: few
V gene: TRBV12-3/TRBV12-4
J gene: TRBJ2-1
D gene: NA
CDR3 protein: CASSLAPGELVFF
CDR3 DNA: TGTGCCAGCAGTTTAGCGCCGGGGGAGTTGGTGTTCTTC